This TCR beta chain emerged from a study of CD8+ T cells in alopecia areata. Study-level background: Those patients who were treated received oral tofacitinib, which was given at 5 to 10 mg twice daily for moderate-to-severe alopecia areata.

Sequencing relied on a cDNA template that was reverse transcribed from extracted RNA. Data came from immunoSEQ multiplex PCR; TCRdb stores just in-frame clones and leaves some out. The table has over 35,000 clones, roughly 90% seen once; the top ten hold about 20%. Sample treatment: oral pan-JAK inhibitor, 5-10 mg twice daily. Specimens obtained from alopecia areata patients comprised lesional scalp punch biopsies and peripheral blood. Trimming removed 4 bases from V and 0 bases from J; junction bases left unmatched: 9. Germline V gene data show CDR1 as MDHEN and CDR2 as SYDVKM. The CDR3 loop spans 19 amino acids. As concerns this clone: Its antigen is unknown.

Study-wide results and limits: Normal-skin resident alphabeta T cells also appear among scalp sample sequences. During tofacitinib treatment, many expanded lesional clones remained in scalp and blood.

The starting material was CD8+ T cells sorted from blood, obtained at week 24, from a patient treated with tofacitinib. The clonotype was recovered from a human donor with alopecia areata. The chain uses TRBV28 and TRBJ2-1, with 13 bases fitting TRBD2. CDR3 DNA: TGTGCCAGCAGTTCGATGACTAGCGGGGGGTCGAGCTCCTACAATGAGCAGTTCTTC. Translated, it gives CASSSMTSGGSSSYNEQFF.